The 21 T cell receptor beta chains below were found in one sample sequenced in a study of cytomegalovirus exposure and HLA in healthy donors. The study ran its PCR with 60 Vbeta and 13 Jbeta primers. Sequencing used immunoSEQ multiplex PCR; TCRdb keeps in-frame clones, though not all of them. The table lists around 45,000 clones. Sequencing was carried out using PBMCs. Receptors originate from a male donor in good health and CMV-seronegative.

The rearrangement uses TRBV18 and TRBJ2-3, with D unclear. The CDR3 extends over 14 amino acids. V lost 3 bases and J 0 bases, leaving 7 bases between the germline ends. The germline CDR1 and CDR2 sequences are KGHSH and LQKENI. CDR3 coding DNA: TGTGCCAGCTCACCCCCCGTGAGCACAGATACGCAGTATTTT. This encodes CASSPPVSTDTQYF.

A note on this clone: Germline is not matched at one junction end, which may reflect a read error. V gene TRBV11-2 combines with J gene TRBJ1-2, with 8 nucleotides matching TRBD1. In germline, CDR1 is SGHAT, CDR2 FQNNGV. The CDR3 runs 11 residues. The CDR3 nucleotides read TGTGCCAGCAGCCAAGCGGGACAGGTAGACTTC. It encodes CASSQAGQVDF.

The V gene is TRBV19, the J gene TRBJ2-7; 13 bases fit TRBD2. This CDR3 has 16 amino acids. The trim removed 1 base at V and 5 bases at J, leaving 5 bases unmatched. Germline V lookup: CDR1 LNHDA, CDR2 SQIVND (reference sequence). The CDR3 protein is CASSIAKTSGGNEQYF. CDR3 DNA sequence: TGTGCCAGTAGTATAGCCAAGACTAGCGGGGGGAACGAGCAGTACTTC.

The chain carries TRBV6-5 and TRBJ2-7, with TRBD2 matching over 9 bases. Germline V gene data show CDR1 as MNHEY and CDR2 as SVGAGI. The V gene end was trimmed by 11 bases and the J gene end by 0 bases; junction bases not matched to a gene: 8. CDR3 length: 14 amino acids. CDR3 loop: CASRGGTSSYEQYF. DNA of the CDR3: TGTGCCTCGCGGGGGGGAACTAGCTCCTACGAGCAGTACTTC.

The CDR3 bases are TGCGCCAGCAGCCCCGATCGGTATGGCTACACCTTC. This sequence encodes CASSPDRYGYTF. V and J are TRBV5-1 and TRBJ1-2; no clear D gene. V gave up 4 bases and J gave up 5 bases, with 9 bases separating them. This CDR3 contains 12 residues. The germline CDR1 and CDR2 sequences are SGHRS and YFSETQ.

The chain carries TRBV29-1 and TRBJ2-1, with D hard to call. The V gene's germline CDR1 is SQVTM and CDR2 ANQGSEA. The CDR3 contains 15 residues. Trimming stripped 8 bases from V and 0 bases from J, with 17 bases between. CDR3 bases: TGCAGCTGTGGGTGGGCCGTGAGCTCCTACAATGAGCAGTTCTTC. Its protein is CSCGWAVSSYNEQFF.

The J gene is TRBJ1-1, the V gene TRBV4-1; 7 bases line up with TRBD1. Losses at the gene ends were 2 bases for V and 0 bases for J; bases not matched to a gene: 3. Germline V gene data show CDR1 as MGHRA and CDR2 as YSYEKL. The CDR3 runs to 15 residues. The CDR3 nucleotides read TGCGCCAGCAGCCAACCGGGACAGATGAACACTGAAGCTTTCTTT. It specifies CASSQPGQMNTEAFF.

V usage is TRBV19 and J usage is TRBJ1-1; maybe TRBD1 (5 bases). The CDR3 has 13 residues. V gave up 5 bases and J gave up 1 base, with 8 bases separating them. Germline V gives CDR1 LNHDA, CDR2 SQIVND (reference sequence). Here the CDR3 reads CASSQQGNTEAFF. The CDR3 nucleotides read TGTGCCAGTAGTCAGCAGGGGAACACTGAAGCTTTCTTT. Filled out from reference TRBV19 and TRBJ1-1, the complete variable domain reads DGGITQSPKYLFRKEGQNVTLSCEQNLNHDAMYWYRQDPGQGLRLIYYSQIVNDFQKGDIAEGYSVSREKKESFPLTVTSAQKNPTAFYLCASSQQGNTEAFFGQGTRLTVV.

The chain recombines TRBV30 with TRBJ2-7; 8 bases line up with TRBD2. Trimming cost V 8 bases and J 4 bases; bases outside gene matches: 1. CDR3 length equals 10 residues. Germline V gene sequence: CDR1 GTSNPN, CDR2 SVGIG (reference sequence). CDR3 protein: CAGGGYEQYF. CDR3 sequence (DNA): TGTGCCGGCGGGGGGTACGAGCAGTACTTC.

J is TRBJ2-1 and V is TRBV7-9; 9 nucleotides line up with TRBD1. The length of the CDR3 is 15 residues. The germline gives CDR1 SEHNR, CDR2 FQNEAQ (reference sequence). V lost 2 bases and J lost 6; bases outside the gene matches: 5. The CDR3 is CASSLLGQGVNEQFF. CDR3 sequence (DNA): TGTGCCAGCAGCTTACTGGGACAGGGCGTCAATGAGCAGTTCTTC.

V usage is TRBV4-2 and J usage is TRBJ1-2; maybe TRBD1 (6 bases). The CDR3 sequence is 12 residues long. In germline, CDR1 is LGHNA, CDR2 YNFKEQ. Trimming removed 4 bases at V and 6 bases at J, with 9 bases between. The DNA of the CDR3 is TGTGCCAGCAGCCTGAACAGGGATGGCTACACCTTC. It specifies CASSLNRDGYTF.

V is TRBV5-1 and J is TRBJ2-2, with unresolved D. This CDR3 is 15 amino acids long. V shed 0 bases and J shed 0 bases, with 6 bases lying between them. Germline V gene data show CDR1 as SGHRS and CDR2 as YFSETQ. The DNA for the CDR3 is TGCGCCAGCAGCTTGGACCCTACGAACACCGGGGAGCTGTTTTTT. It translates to CASSLDPTNTGELFF. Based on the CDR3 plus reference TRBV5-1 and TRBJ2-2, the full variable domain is KAGVTQTPRYLIKTRGQQVTLSCSPISGHRSVSWYQQTPGQGLQFLFEYFSETQRNKGNFPGRFSGRQFSNSRSEMNVSTLELGDSALYLCASSLDPTNTGELFFGEGSRLTVL.

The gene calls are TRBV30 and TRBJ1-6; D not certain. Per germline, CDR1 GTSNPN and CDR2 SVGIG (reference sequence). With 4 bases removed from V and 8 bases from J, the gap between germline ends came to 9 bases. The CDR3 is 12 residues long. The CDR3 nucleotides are TGTGCCTGGACCCCGTATGATTCACCCCTCCACTTT. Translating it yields CAWTPYDSPLHF. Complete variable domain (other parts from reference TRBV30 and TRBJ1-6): SQTIHQWPATLVQPVGSPLSLECTVEGTSNPNLYWYRQAAGRGLQLLFYSVGIGQISSEVPQNLSASRPQDRQFILSSKKLLLSDSGFYLCAWTPYDSPLHFGNGTRLTVT.

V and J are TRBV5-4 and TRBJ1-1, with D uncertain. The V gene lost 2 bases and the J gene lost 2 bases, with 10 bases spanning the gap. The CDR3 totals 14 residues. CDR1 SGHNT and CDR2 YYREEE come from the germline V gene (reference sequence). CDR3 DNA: TGTGCCAGCAGCTTTTACCGGACTAACACTGAAGCTTTCTTT. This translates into CASSFYRTNTEAFF.

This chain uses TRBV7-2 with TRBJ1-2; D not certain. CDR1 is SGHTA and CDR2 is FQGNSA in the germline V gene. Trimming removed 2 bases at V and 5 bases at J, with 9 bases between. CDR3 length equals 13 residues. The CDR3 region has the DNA TGTGCCAGCAGCTTAATAGGAGCATATGGCTACACCTTC. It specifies CASSLIGAYGYTF. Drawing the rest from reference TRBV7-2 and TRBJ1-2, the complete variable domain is GAGVSQSPSNKVTEKGKDVELRCDPISGHTALYWYRQSLGQGLEFLIYFQGNSAPDKSGLPSDRFSAERTGGSVSTLTIQRTQQEDSAVYLCASSLIGAYGYTFGSGTRLTVV.

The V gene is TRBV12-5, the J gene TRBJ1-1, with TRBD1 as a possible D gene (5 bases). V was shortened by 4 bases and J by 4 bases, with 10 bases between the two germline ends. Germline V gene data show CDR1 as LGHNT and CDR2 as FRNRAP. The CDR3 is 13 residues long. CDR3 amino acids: CASGSGGGTEAFF. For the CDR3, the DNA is TGTGCTAGTGGTTCGGGGGGTGGCACTGAAGCTTTCTTT.

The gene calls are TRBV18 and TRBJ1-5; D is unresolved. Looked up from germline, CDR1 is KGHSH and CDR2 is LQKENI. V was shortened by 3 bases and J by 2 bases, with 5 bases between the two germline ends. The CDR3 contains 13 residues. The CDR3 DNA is TGTGCCAGCTCACCCAGCGGCAATCAGCCCCAGCATTTT. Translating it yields CASSPSGNQPQHF.

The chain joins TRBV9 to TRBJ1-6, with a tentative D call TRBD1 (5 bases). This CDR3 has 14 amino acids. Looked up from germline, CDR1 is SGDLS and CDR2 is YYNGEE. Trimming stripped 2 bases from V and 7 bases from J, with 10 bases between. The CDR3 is CASSVQGENSPLHF. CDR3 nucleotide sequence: TGTGCCAGCAGCGTGCAGGGCGAAAATTCACCCCTCCACTTT.

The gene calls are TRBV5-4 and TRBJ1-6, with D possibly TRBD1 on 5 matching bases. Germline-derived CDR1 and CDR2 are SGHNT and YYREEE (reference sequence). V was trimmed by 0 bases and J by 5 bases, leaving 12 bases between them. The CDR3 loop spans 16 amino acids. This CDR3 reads CASSLEGAVNNSPLHF. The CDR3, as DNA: TGTGCCAGCAGCTTGGAAGGGGCAGTCAATAATTCACCCCTCCACTTT.

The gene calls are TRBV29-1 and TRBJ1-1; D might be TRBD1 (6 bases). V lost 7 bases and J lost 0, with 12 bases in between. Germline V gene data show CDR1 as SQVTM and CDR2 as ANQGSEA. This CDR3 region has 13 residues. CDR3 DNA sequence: TGCAGCGCCCAGGACAGCCTGAACACTGAAGCTTTCTTT. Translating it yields CSAQDSLNTEAFF.

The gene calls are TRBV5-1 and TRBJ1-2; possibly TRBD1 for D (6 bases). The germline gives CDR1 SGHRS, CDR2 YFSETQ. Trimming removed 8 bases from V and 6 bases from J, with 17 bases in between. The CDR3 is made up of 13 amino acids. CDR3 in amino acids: CASNRQESDGYTF. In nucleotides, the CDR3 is TGCGCCAGTAACAGACAGGAATCTGATGGCTACACCTTC. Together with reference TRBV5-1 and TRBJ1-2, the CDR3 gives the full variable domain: KAGVTQTPRYLIKTRGQQVTLSCSPISGHRSVSWYQQTPGQGLQFLFEYFSETQRNKGNFPGRFSGRQFSNSRSEMNVSTLELGDSALYLCASNRQESDGYTFGSGTRLTVV.